This T cell receptor beta chain is drawn from a study of T cell changes during pregnancy in multiple sclerosis (dated by TCRdb to about 2019). For context, the study as a whole: Changes in the T cell repertoire over the course of pregnancy were examined in this study in women with multiple sclerosis.

The library came from the immunoSEQ multiplex PCR assay. In its TCRdb copy, this immuneACCESS table keeps in-frame sequences only and misses some clones. Where compared with another copy, unresolved V genes explain less than half of these, and the others have no known cause. In this sample the table shows over 35,000 clones, 87% of which occur a single time. The ten largest clones capture approximately 0.92% of the sample. Concerning this clone: The target of this receptor is not known. The input lacks base qualities; no much larger clone sits a single base away.

The sequencing here drew on CD4+ T cells from peripheral blood mononuclear cells, taken after pregnancy. This receptor was taken from a female donor with multiple sclerosis, enrolled in a pregnancy study.

The bases read TGTGCCAGCAGTCCTCGCCCGGACAGGGTTACAGATACGCAGTATTTT. Translated, this is CASSPRPDRVTDTQYF. This receptor chain uses TRBV25-1 and TRBJ2-3, with 8 bases matching TRBD1. After removal of 5 bases from V and 3 bases from J, the junction retains 10 bases not matched to a gene. Looking up the germline V gene yields CDR1 MGHDK and CDR2 SYGVNS. Spanning cysteine to phenylalanine, the CDR3 consists of 16 amino acids. The CDR3 DNA has 48 bases and is translated from base 1.